This entry lists 31 T cell receptor beta chains sequenced from one sample in a study of glioma-infiltrating T cells (TCRdb year 2016). For sequencing, an Illumina MiSeq was employed. TCR alpha and beta CDR3 regions were amplified with the iRepertoire nested amplicon-rescue multiplex PCR (arm-PCR) platform from RNA. TCRdb cleaned the public reads at Q25 with fastp, built clones with MiXCR and kept in-frame beta chains. Each CDR3 protein gets just one entry, which takes the most common genes and DNA from the rows behind it. The sample table contains about 380,000 distinct CDR3 sequences; only one count was recorded for 41% of them. Together, the top ten hold about 11% of the sample. Sequences were obtained from glioma tissue, nonneoplastic brain tissue, or PBMCs (not recorded which). Receptors originate from a human donor with low-grade glioma or glioblastoma, undergoing nonglioma brain surgery, or in good health (not recorded which).

A remark on this clonotype: A single base separates this from a much larger clone, so it may be a read error. A read error is likely, as this CDR3 ends without the conserved phenylalanine or tryptophan. The chain couples TRBV6-2 or TRBV6-3 to TRBJ1-5; no definite D call. This CDR3 is built from 13 residues. Looked up from germline, CDR1 is MNHEY and CDR2 is SVGEGT. The CDR3: CATAPGYNQPQHL. In DNA form, the CDR3 reads TGTGCAACAGCGCCCGGCTACAATCAGCCCCAGCATCTT.

This clonotype was observed a handful of times. The CDR3 is CASSQAVGLADTQYF. In nucleotides, the CDR3 is TGTGCCAGCAGCCAAGCGGTTGGACTTGCAGATACGCAGTATTTT. The chain recombines TRBV4-2 with TRBJ2-3, with D possibly TRBD2 on 5 matching bases. Trimming took 1 base from V and 4 from J, leaving 12 bases between them. The CDR3 contains 15 residues. Germline V gene data show CDR1 as LGHNA and CDR2 as YNFKEQ.

For this clonotype: One base away lies a much larger clone, so this may be a sequencing read error. V gene TRBV27 combines with J gene TRBJ2-1; a weak D match, TRBD2 (7 bases). Germline V gene data show CDR1 as MNHEY and CDR2 as SMNVEV (reference sequence). This CDR3 contains 15 residues. Trimming shortened V by 6 bases and J by 10 bases, and 22 bases separated the two germline ends. DNA for the CDR3: TGTGCCAGCAGCCCCGGGTCGGGGGGCCTCTACGAGCAGTTCTTC. This codes for CASSPGSGGLYEQFF.

With regard to this clonotype: No conserved phenylalanine or tryptophan is present at the end of the CDR3, so a read error is the likely explanation. This chain connects TRBV20-1 to TRBJ2-5; 8 nucleotides align to TRBD2. Germline V gives CDR1 DFQATT, CDR2 SNEGSKA (reference sequence). The CDR3 is 15 residues long. J gave up 5 bases and V 2 bases, and 10 bases lay outside the gene matches. The CDR3 nucleotides read TGCAGTGCTAGAATAACTAGCGGAGTTGGGGAGACCCAGTACCTC. It specifies CSARITSGVGETQYL.

This clonotype was found once. The chain joins TRBV27 to TRBJ2-7, with D unresolved. The CDR3 sequence is 13 residues long. The V and J ends lost 2 bases and 5 bases respectively, with 10 bases between them. The germline V gene encodes CDR1 MNHEY and CDR2 SMNVEV (reference sequence). The CDR3 is CASSLIPSNEQYF. The CDR3 nucleotides are TGTGCCAGCAGTTTAATCCCTTCCAACGAGCAGTACTTC.

This clonotype appeared once. The chain combines TRBV20-1 with TRBJ1-6; possible D gene TRBD1, 5 bases. V lost 0 bases and J 9 bases, leaving 9 bases between the germline ends. This CDR3 is 13 amino acids long. Looked up from germline, CDR1 is DFQATT and CDR2 is SNEGSKA (reference sequence). The CDR3 DNA follows: TGCAGTGCTAGAGAGGGGGATAGTTCACCCCTCCACTTT. Encoded protein: CSAREGDSSPLHF.

The genes are TRBV12-3 or TRBV12-4 and TRBJ2-3; D unresolved. This CDR3 contains 16 residues. The V end lost 5 bases, the J end lost 4 bases, and 19 bases lay between the germline ends. CDR3 coding DNA: TGTGCCAGCAGTCTCGACCCAGTCGGTGTCGCAGATACGCAGTATTTT. Its protein product is CASSLDPVGVADTQYF.

This clonotype was picked up many times. This sequence joins TRBV27 and TRBJ1-1, with D perhaps TRBD1 (6 bases). The CDR3 is 13 residues long. In germline, CDR1 is MNHEY, CDR2 SMNVEV (reference sequence). The V end was cut by 8 bases, the J end by 1 base, with 11 bases between. CDR3 bases: TGTGCCAGCCACCCGGGACAGAACACTGAAGCTTTCTTT. This codes for CASHPGQNTEAFF.

CDR3 loop: CASSLGWGPGANVLTF. CDR3 DNA: TGTGCCAGCAGCTTAGGTTGGGGGCCTGGGGCCAACGTCCTGACTTTC. This chain connects TRBV11-2 to TRBJ2-6, with D possibly being TRBD1 (6 bases). Germline CDR1 reads SGHAT; CDR2 reads FQNNGV. The CDR3 is 16 amino acids. The V end lost 1 base, the J end lost 2 bases, and 9 bases lay between the germline ends.

The table lists this clonotype with many counts. The chain carries TRBV28 and TRBJ2-3, with 7 bases lining up with TRBD1. Losses at the gene ends were 5 bases for V and 2 bases for J; bases not matched to a gene: 4. The CDR3 loop spans 14 amino acids. Germline V gene lookup returns CDR1 MDHEN and CDR2 SYDVKM. CDR3 bases: TGTGCCAGCAGTAGACAGGGCGACACAGATACGCAGTATTTT. Its protein product is CASSRQGDTDTQYF. The full variable domain, completed using reference TRBV28 and TRBJ2-3, is DVKVTQSSRYLVKRTGEKVFLECVQDMDHENMFWYRQDPGLGLRLIYFSYDVKMKEKGDIPEGYSVSREKKERFSLILESASTNQTSMYLCASSRQGDTDTQYFGPGTRLTVL.

A few counts support this clonotype. The V and J genes are TRBV2 and TRBJ1-2; TRBD1 matches at 8 bases. This CDR3 comprises 15 residues. Germline trimming cut 6 bases from V and 6 bases from J; bases unmatched to any gene: 12. Germline assignment: CDR1 SNHLY and CDR2 FYNNEI. Here the CDR3 DNA reads TGTGCCAGCAGCCCCCAGCCACAGGGGGTGAATGGCTACACCTTC. Protein sequence: CASSPQPQGVNGYTF.

In this sample, this clonotype turned up many times. V is TRBV20-1 and J is TRBJ2-7, with D possibly matching TRBD1 (6 bases). Germline V gene sequence: CDR1 DFQATT, CDR2 SNEGSKA (reference sequence). The CDR3 extends over 13 amino acids. Trimming removed 6 bases at V and 2 bases at J, with 14 bases between. The CDR3 reads CSAPSRGPYEQYF. The CDR3 nucleotides read TGCAGTGCCCCTTCCAGGGGACCCTACGAGCAGTACTTC.

This clonotype has only a few counts. The V and J genes are TRBV20-1 and TRBJ1-1; D gene ambiguous. This CDR3 is 14 amino acids long. Germline CDR1 DFQATT, CDR2 SNEGSKA (reference sequence). V gave up 5 bases and J gave up 0 bases, with 13 bases separating them. This CDR3 reads CSAPPPGLNTEAFF. In DNA, the CDR3 is TGCAGTGCTCCCCCTCCGGGATTGAACACTGAAGCTTTCTTT.

The rearrangement uses TRBV4-2 and TRBJ1-1, with D unclear. V was clipped by 0 bases and J by 6 bases, with 5 bases between them. Germline V CDR1 and CDR2: LGHNA, YNFKEQ. The CDR3 sequence is 12 residues long. CDR3 DNA sequence: TGTGCCAGCAGCCAAGAAGGTCCTGAAGCTTTCTTT. Amino acids: CASSQEGPEAFF.

This clonotype has just a few counts. The gene calls are TRBV19 and TRBJ1-5, with 10 bases that match TRBD1. V trimming: 4 bases; J trimming: 2 bases; junction bases outside the gene matches: 5. Germline CDR1 is LNHDA and CDR2 is SQIVND (reference sequence). This CDR3 has 16 amino acids. CDR3 in amino acids: CASSTRQGAGNQPQHF. CDR3 DNA sequence: TGTGCCAGTAGTACCCGACAGGGGGCCGGCAATCAGCCCCAGCATTTT.

As DNA, the CDR3 is TGTGCCAGCAGTTATGGAGGAGACACCGGGGAGCTGTTTTTT. It translates to CASSYGGDTGELFF. The chain is built from TRBV6-1 and TRBJ2-2, with a weak D call TRBD2 (5 bases). With 5 bases removed from V and 3 bases from J, the gap between germline ends came to 10 bases. Germline assignment: CDR1 MNHNS and CDR2 SASEGT. The CDR3 sequence is 14 residues long.

Concerning this clonotype: One base away lies a much larger clone, so this may be a sequencing read error. The chain carries TRBV28 and TRBJ1-5; 7 nucleotides align to TRBD1. CDR3 length: 13 residues. V was clipped by 4 bases and J by 6 bases; unmatched bases: 3. Germline CDR1 is MDHEN and CDR2 is SYDVKM. The CDR3 protein is CASSWTGSQPQHF. CDR3 sequence (DNA): TGTGCCAGCAGTTGGACAGGAAGTCAGCCCCAGCATTTT.

The chain couples TRBV4-2 to TRBJ1-1; D may be TRBD1 (6 bases). The germline gives CDR1 LGHNA, CDR2 YNFKEQ. The CDR3 runs to 15 residues. Trimming left V 1 base short and J 8 bases short, with 17 bases between. The CDR3 sequence is CASSQGRGLFNEAFF. In DNA, the CDR3 is TGTGCCAGCAGCCAAGGAAGGGGGTTATTTAACGAAGCTTTCTTT.

This clonotype was seen ten or more times. The chain is built from TRBV20-1 and TRBJ1-2, with D possibly matching TRBD1 (5 bases). CDR1 and CDR2 (germline): DFQATT, SNEGSKA (reference sequence). CDR3 length: 11 residues. Deletions cut 7 bases from V and 1 base from J, with 7 bases between. The DNA of the CDR3 is TGCAGTGTACAGGATAACTATGGCTACACCTTC. It encodes CSVQDNYGYTF.

The chain recombines TRBV6-1 with TRBJ2-1; 7 positions agree with TRBD2. The CDR3 covers 16 residues. The germline V gene has CDR1 MNHNS and CDR2 SASEGT. Unmatched junction bases numbered 20, after V lost 6 bases and J lost 12 bases. The CDR3 spells CASSVLTSPLDSWQFF. The CDR3 DNA follows: TGTGCCAGCAGCGTCCTGACTAGCCCCCTAGACTCCTGGCAGTTCTTC.

The table lists this clonotype with many counts. The V call is TRBV6-1, the J call TRBJ2-1, with D possibly matching TRBD2 (6 bases). The germline V gene encodes CDR1 MNHNS and CDR2 SASEGT. This CDR3 contains 12 residues. Trimming left V 6 bases short and J 4 bases short, with 7 bases between. In DNA, the CDR3 is TGTGCCAGCAGGGCGGGGTACAATGAGCAGTTCTTC. This sequence encodes CASRAGYNEQFF.

This clonotype was seen repeatedly, ten times or more. This sequence joins TRBV27 and TRBJ1-2; no definite D call. Germline-derived CDR1 and CDR2 are MNHEY and SMNVEV (reference sequence). The CDR3 consists of 13 residues. Deletions cut 6 bases from V and 1 base from J, with 9 bases between. The CDR3 loop reads CASSLSDNYGYTF. CDR3 in DNA: TGTGCCAGCAGCCTGTCCGATAACTATGGCTACACCTTC.

The V call is TRBV15, the J call TRBJ2-1; the D gene is possibly TRBD2 (6 bases). Trimming pared 3 bases from V and 7 bases from J, leaving 19 bases between. Germline CDR1 is LNHNV and CDR2 is YYDKDF (reference sequence). The CDR3 sequence is 16 residues long. CDR3 amino acids: CATSSGPPGRSNEQFF. The CDR3 region has the DNA TGTGCCACCAGCAGTGGTCCCCCAGGGAGGTCGAATGAGCAGTTCTTC.

V gene TRBV6-5 combines with J gene TRBJ2-1, with 7 bases aligning to TRBD1. The CDR3 is made up of 16 amino acids. V gave up 0 bases and J gave up 4 bases; unmatched junction bases: 6. CDR1 is MNHEY, CDR2 SVGAGI, per germline. The DNA for the CDR3 is TGTGCCAGCAGTTACTCAAGGGTACAGGGGTACAATGAGCAGTTCTTC. Its translation: CASSYSRVQGYNEQFF.

This chain connects TRBV12-3 or TRBV12-4 to TRBJ2-1, with 7 bases identical to TRBD2. J was trimmed by 0 bases and V by 7 bases; bases with no gene match: 6. The CDR3 contains 15 residues. The CDR3 loop is CASNREGPSYNEQFF. DNA of the CDR3: TGTGCCAGCAATAGGGAGGGACCCTCCTACAATGAGCAGTTCTTC.

Worth noting for this clonotype: Its ends do not fully match the called genes, so a read error is possible. The CDR3 DNA sequence: TGCAGTGCTAGGCGATTCGCGCAGGTCTACAATGAGCAGTCCTTC. Encoded protein: CSARRFAQVYNEQSF. This rearrangement joins TRBV20-1 to TRBJ2-1; no reliable D call. The CDR3 loop spans 15 amino acids. CDR1 and CDR2 from the germline V gene are DFQATT and SNEGSKA (reference sequence).

The gene calls are TRBV18 and TRBJ1-2, with D uncertain. The CDR3 contains 14 residues. The germline V gene encodes CDR1 KGHSH and CDR2 LQKENI. Trimming took 3 bases from V and 0 from J, leaving 8 bases between them. CDR3 nucleotides: TGTGCCAGCTCACCGGCGATGGCTAACTATGGCTACACCTTC. Protein sequence: CASSPAMANYGYTF.

This clonotype has at least ten counts. The rearrangement uses TRBV6-2 or TRBV6-3 and TRBJ2-3; D call uncertain. In germline, CDR1 is MNHEY, CDR2 SVGEGT. V gave up 6 bases and J gave up 3 bases, with 13 bases separating them. This CDR3 region has 14 residues. The CDR3 sequence is CASRSRVWTDTQYF. In DNA form, the CDR3 reads TGTGCCAGCAGATCCCGGGTGTGGACAGATACGCAGTATTTT.

The chain uses TRBV6-2 or TRBV6-3 and TRBJ1-1, with D possibly being TRBD1 (5 bases). Germline V gives CDR1 MNHEY, CDR2 SVGEGT. V shed 6 bases and J shed 5 bases, with 16 bases lying between them. CDR3 size: 14 residues. The CDR3 loop is CASSLSRWGTEAFF. DNA of the CDR3: TGTGCCAGCAGCCTAAGTAGGTGGGGGACTGAAGCTTTCTTT.

The chain links TRBV4-1 to TRBJ1-2; D remains unclear. Per germline, CDR1 MGHRA and CDR2 YSYEKL. The CDR3 contains 14 residues. V was cut by 0 bases and J by 8 bases, with 13 bases left in between. Here the CDR3 reads CASSQEPPGEGYTF. CDR3 nucleotides: TGCGCCAGCAGCCAAGAGCCTCCCGGAGAAGGCTACACCTTC.

The CDR3 is CASSPVMAANTEAFF. The CDR3 DNA follows: TGCGCCAGCAGCCCGGTTATGGCGGCGAACACTGAAGCTTTCTTT. This sequence joins TRBV5-1 and TRBJ1-1; no definite D call. CDR1 SGHRS and CDR2 YFSETQ come from the germline V gene. V lost 4 bases to trimming and J lost 1 base, with 14 bases between them. The CDR3 contains 15 residues. The variable domain in full, completed from reference TRBV5-1 and TRBJ1-1, reads KAGVTQTPRYLIKTRGQQVTLSCSPISGHRSVSWYQQTPGQGLQFLFEYFSETQRNKGNFPGRFSGRQFSNSRSEMNVSTLELGDSALYLCASSPVMAANTEAFFGQGTRLTVV.